This T cell receptor beta chain was identified in a study of human T cells and chemical hapten exposure. V lost 6 bases, J lost 0 bases, and 12 bases lay in between. Germline assignment: CDR1 LNHDA and CDR2 SQIVND (reference sequence). This CDR3 is 15 amino acids long. One entry per CDR3 protein, called by TCRdb with MiXCR from the RACE reads. The sample has 60,000 or so distinct CDR3 sequences; roughly a tenth are singletons. As to time point: pre-sensitization, week 0. Treatment indicated: therapeutic diphenylcyclopropenone sensitization with weekly scalp DPC. This clonotype was seen ten or more times.

The chain carries TRBV19 and TRBJ1-5; possible D gene TRBD1, 6 bases. Specimen: whole blood, collected in connection with sensitization to the hapten diphenylcyclopropenone (DPC). This TCR was recovered from a man aged 40-50 years with alopecia areata. Some clones in this sample may be carry-over from other donors' samples. CDR3 protein: CASSLGHFSNQPQHF. Here the CDR3 DNA reads TGTGCCAGTAGCTTGGGACATTTTAGCAATCAGCCCCAGCATTTT.